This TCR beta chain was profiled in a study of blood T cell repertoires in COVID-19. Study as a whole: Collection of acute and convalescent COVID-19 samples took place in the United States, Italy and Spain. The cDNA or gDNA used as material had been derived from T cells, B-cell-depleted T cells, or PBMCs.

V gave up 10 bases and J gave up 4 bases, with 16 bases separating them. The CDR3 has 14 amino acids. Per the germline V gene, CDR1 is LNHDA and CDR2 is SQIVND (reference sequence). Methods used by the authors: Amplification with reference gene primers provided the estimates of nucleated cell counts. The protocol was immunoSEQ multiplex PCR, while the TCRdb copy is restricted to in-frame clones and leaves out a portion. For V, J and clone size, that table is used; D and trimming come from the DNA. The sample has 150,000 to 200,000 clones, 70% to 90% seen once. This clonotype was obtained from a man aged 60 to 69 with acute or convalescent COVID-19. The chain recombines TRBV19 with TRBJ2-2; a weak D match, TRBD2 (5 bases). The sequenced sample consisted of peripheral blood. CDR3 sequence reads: CATRTAAGTGELFF. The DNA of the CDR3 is TGTGCCACTAGGACCGCTGCGGGCACCGGGGAGCTGTTTTTT.